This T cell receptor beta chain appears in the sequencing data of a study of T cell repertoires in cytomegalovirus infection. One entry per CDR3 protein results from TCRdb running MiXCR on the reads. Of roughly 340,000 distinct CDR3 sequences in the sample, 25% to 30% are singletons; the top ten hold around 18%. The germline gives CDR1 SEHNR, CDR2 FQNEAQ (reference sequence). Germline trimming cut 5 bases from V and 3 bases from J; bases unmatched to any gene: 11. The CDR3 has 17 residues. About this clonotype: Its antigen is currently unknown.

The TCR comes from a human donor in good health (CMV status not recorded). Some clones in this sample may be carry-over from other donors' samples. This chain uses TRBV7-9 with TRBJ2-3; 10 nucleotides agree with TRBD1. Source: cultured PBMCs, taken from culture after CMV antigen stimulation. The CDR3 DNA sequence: TGTGCCAGCAGCCCGAGCCTCCGGGACAGGGGAACAGATACGCAGTATTTT. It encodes CASSPSLRDRGTDTQYF.